A single sample is the source of the 8 T cell receptor beta chains below, sequenced in a study of blood T cell repertoires in COVID-19. Produced via immunoSEQ multiplex PCR; TCRdb's table is partial and in-frame only. The repertoire holds under 300,000 clones, with around 89% as singletons. The sequencing sample was made of PBMCs or T cells enriched from blood (not recorded which). These receptors were collected from a woman aged 40 to 49 with acute COVID-19.

The V call is TRBV2, the J call TRBJ2-1; 15 nucleotides match TRBD2. The ends lost 3 bases at V and 10 bases at J; junction bases unmatched: 13. This CDR3 is 18 amino acids long. Germline CDR1 SNHLY, CDR2 FYNNEI. The CDR3 sequence: CASSETPPGLAGGGEQFF. The CDR3 DNA is TGTGCCAGCAGTGAGACCCCACCGGGACTAGCGGGGGGAGGAGAGCAGTTCTTC.

The V gene is TRBV7-8, the J gene TRBJ2-2; 7 nucleotides agree with TRBD2. Losses at the gene ends were 5 bases for V and 1 base for J; bases not matched to a gene: 16. Germline lookup yields CDR1 SGHVS and CDR2 FQNEAQ. The CDR3 extends over 19 amino acids. In DNA form, the CDR3 reads TGTGCCAGCAGCCGAGTCGGCGGGAGTTGGGCCAAGAACACCGGGGAGCTGTTTTTT. Translated, it gives CASSRVGGSWAKNTGELFF. Based on the CDR3 plus reference TRBV7-8 and TRBJ2-2, the full variable domain is GAGVSQSPRYKVAKRGQDVALRCDPISGHVSLFWYQQALGQGPEFLTYFQNEAQLDKSGLPSDRFFAERPEGSVSTLKIQRTQQEDSAVYLCASSRVGGSWAKNTGELFFGEGSRLTVL.

The chain uses TRBV24-1 and TRBJ1-1; tentatively, D is TRBD1 (5 bases). The CDR3 has 13 residues. The germline V gene has CDR1 KGHDR and CDR2 SFDVKD. The V end was cut by 5 bases, the J end by 5 bases, with 11 bases between. CDR3 DNA sequence: TGTGCCACCAGTGTCCAGGGCCGGACTGAAGCTTTCTTT. It specifies CATSVQGRTEAFF.

The V gene is TRBV6-6, the J gene TRBJ2-7; 10 nucleotides agree with TRBD2. The CDR3 contains 17 residues. Germline CDR1 reads MNHNY; CDR2 reads SVGAGI (reference sequence). V shed 5 bases and J 0 bases; nucleotides not matched to a gene: 10. The CDR3 loop reads CASSRPGLAPSSYEQYF. The DNA of the CDR3 is TGTGCCAGCAGTCGGCCGGGACTAGCGCCGAGCTCCTACGAGCAGTACTTC.

This chain connects TRBV19 to TRBJ2-2, with 11 bases that match TRBD1. The CDR3 is 15 residues long. Germline V CDR1 and CDR2: LNHDA, SQIVND (reference sequence). The J segment lost 4 bases and the V segment lost 5 bases, leaving 3 bases of the junction unmatched. DNA of the CDR3: TGTGCCAGTAGTCAGGACAGGGGGCGCACCGGGGAGCTGTTTTTT. This codes for CASSQDRGRTGELFF.

DNA of the CDR3: TGTGCCAGCAGCCAAGATCCCAGGGCGGGAGATGGCTACACCTTC. It codes for CASSQDPRAGDGYTF. J is TRBJ1-2 and V is TRBV4-2; a possible D gene is TRBD1 (5 bases). CDR3 length: 15 amino acids. Germline CDR1 is LGHNA and CDR2 is YNFKEQ. V lost 0 bases, J lost 6 bases, and 14 bases lay in between.

The chain recombines TRBV12-3 or TRBV12-4 with TRBJ2-5; D remains unclear. The CDR3 contains 12 residues. The ends were cut back, 7 bases at V and 7 bases at J, with 13 bases in the middle. CDR3 DNA sequence: TGTGCCAGCACCATGACTCCGGGGACCCAGTACTTC. It translates to CASTMTPGTQYF.

The rearrangement joins TRBV6-5 to TRBJ1-5, with D possibly being TRBD1 (5 bases). CDR3 length: 14 residues. Between the trimmed V and J ends, which lost 7 bases and 7 bases, there was a span of 17 bases. Germline V gives CDR1 MNHEY, CDR2 SVGAGI. The CDR3 DNA follows: TGTGCCAGCACCCCGTCGGGGGGGAGACAGCCCCAGCATTTT. Translating it yields CASTPSGGRQPQHF.